This T cell receptor (beta chain) was sequenced for a study of blood T cell repertoires in COVID-19. Trimming stripped 2 bases from V and 8 bases from J, with 13 bases between. This CDR3 comprises 15 residues. From germline, CDR1 is MNHEY and CDR2 SVGEGT. In the authors' workflow: For nucleated cells, counts were estimated from reference gene primer amplification. Libraries were prepared by immunoSEQ multiplex PCR; TCRdb keeps only in-frame clonotypes and omits some of them. V, J and clone size are taken as reported in that table, and D and trimming were inferred from the DNA itself. The sample carries more than 60,000 clones, nearly 85% recorded once. This clone was seen a handful of times.

Sequenced sample: peripheral blood. The rearrangement uses TRBV6-2 or TRBV6-3 and TRBJ1-6; D remains ambiguous. This clonotype was obtained from a human donor in a cohort sampled during active COVID-19. The CDR3 bases are TGTGCCAGCAGTTACCCCGAGACTGCGTATTCACCCCTCCACTTT. It is translated as CASSYPETAYSPLHF.